Included here is one TCR beta chain sequence, with context. This entry comes from a study of blood T cell repertoires in COVID-19. Study background: Samples of COVID-19 (acute and convalescent) were obtained from the United States, Italy and Spain.

Original processing notes: Estimated nucleated cell counts came from reference gene primer amplification. The assay was immunoSEQ multiplex PCR, and TCRdb's table has in-frame clones only and misses some. That table is the source of V, J and clone size, and D and trimming were worked out from the DNA. The sample gives 100,000 or so clones, approximately 90% of which show up once; approximately 29% is in the top ten. Germline lookup yields CDR1 MDHEN and CDR2 SYDVKM. Trimming cost V 8 bases and J 6 bases, with 19 bases left between them. The length of the CDR3 is 14 residues. This clonotype was obtained from a woman aged 80 or over with acute or convalescent COVID-19. The chain uses TRBV28 and TRBJ2-5; D possibly corresponds to TRBD2 (7 bases). Sequenced sample: peripheral blood. CDR3: CASLQGGVGKTQYF. CDR3 DNA sequence: TGTGCCAGCCTCCAAGGGGGGGTTGGGAAGACCCAGTACTTC.